This T cell receptor beta chain stems from a study of cytomegalovirus exposure and HLA in healthy donors. This PCR relied on a set of 60 Vbeta primers and 13 Jbeta primers. The table came from immunoSEQ multiplex PCR; TCRdb's copy has only in-frame clones and leaves some out. Counted here are 120,000 to 150,000 clones, around 79% occurring once; the ten biggest clones make up 6.5% to 7%. Sequencing used PBMCs. The source of this sequence is a woman aged 40 to 50 in good health and CMV-seropositive.

The CDR3 region has the DNA TGCGCCAGCAGCCAAGTCAGACAGGCCACCGGGGAGCTGTTTTTT. Translation: CASSQVRQATGELFF. The V and J genes are TRBV4-1 and TRBJ2-2, with a tentative D call TRBD1 (6 bases). The germline gives CDR1 MGHRA, CDR2 YSYEKL. The CDR3 contains 15 residues. Deletions cut 1 base from V and 4 bases from J, with 10 bases between.